A selection of T cell receptor beta chains follows, all from one sample in a study of T cells after yellow fever vaccination. TCRdb itself ran the 5' RACE reads through MiXCR, one entry per CDR3 protein. The table has around 100,000 distinct CDR3 sequences, under 9% seen once; the top ten hold roughly 25%. Sequencing was performed on CD8+ T cells sorted from PBMCs, taken 45 days after the yellow fever booster vaccination. The receptors stem from a man in his thirties or forties who received the YFV17D yellow fever vaccine. Each CDR3 is given with its conserved first and last residue. The D gene is left open where the match is weak. Only some rows state a clone size, as once, few, many or a class for expanded clones.

cdr3_nt	cdr3_aa	d_call	v_call	j_call	clone_size
TGTGCCAGCAGTTTTTGGGCTAGCTCTGGGGCCAACGTCCTGACTTTC	CASSFWASSGANVLTF	NA	TRBV28	TRBJ2-6	few
TGTGCCAGCAGTTTGAGGGTAGAGACCCAGTACTTC	CASSLRVETQYF	NA	TRBV28	TRBJ2-5	many
TGCGCCAGCAGGGTGAATAGCGGGAGGGTTGAGCAGTTCTTC	CASRVNSGRVEQFF	TRBD2	TRBV5-1	TRBJ2-1	many
TGTGCCAGCAGTCTTAATGAAAAACTGTTTTTT	CASSLNEKLFF	NA	TRBV7-9	TRBJ1-4	NA
TGTGCCAGCAGTACTTTGAAGGGCAGCGAGACCCAGTACTTC	CASSTLKGSETQYF	NA	TRBV28	TRBJ2-5	few
TGTGCCAGCAGACCCCTAATCCAGGGGGTCGGCACAGATACGCAGTATTTT	CASRPLIQGVGTDTQYF	TRBD1	TRBV27	TRBJ2-3	few
TGTGCCAGCAAGGCTAGCGGGCTCCAAGAGACCCAGTACTTC	CASKASGLQETQYF	TRBD2	TRBV2	TRBJ2-5	few
TGTGCCAGCAGCCGATCCCTTGAAGCTTTCTTT	CASSRSLEAFF	NA	TRBV7-9	TRBJ1-1	many
TGTGCCAGCAGCTTAGGTCTACAGGCAATTAATGAAAAACTGTTTTTT	CASSLGLQAINEKLFF	NA	TRBV7-8	TRBJ1-4	few
TGTGCCAGCAGATTGGGACCTGACAATGAGCAGTTCTTC	CASRLGPDNEQFF	NA	TRBV7-9	TRBJ2-1	NA
TGTGCCAGCAGTTTTGGGCTGCTGGGGGGACACAATGAGCAGTTCTTC	CASSFGLLGGHNEQFF	NA	TRBV12-3/TRBV12-4	TRBJ2-1	many
TGCGCCAGCAGCCGAGGAGCGGGCAGGGAGAAGTACTTC	CASSRGAGREKYF	NA	TRBV4-3	TRBJ2-7	NA
TGCGCCAGCAGCACAACCCCAGCGGAAGGCTACAATGAGCAGTTCTTC	CASSTTPAEGYNEQFF	NA	TRBV4-3	TRBJ2-1	many
TGTGCCAGCAGCTTGGGAGCTCTAGCGGGCCAAGAGACCCAGTACTTC	CASSLGALAGQETQYF	TRBD2	TRBV13	TRBJ2-5	many
TGTGCCTGGAACCCAGACCCAAGTTTAGGGGAGCTGTTTTTT	CAWNPDPSLGELFF	NA	TRBV30	TRBJ2-2	many
TGTGCCAGCAGTTTAATAGGGCCCGGGGAGCTGTTTTTT	CASSLIGPGELFF	NA	TRBV27	TRBJ2-2	NA
TGCGCCAGCAGCCCCGAGGGGGACTCCTACAATGAGCAGTTCTTC	CASSPEGDSYNEQFF	NA	TRBV5-1	TRBJ2-1	many
TGTGCCACCAGCGATCGTCCGGGACAGGGGGCGGCCGGGGAGCTGTTTTTT	CATSDRPGQGAAGELFF	TRBD1	TRBV15	TRBJ2-2	many
TGTGCCAGCAGTTATGACCCGGGACTAGCCCCCACCGGGGAGCTGTTTTTT	CASSYDPGLAPTGELFF	TRBD2	TRBV6-2/TRBV6-3	TRBJ2-2	NA
TGTGCCAGCACCTTAGGGGCCTGGGCCAATGAGCAGTTCTTC	CASTLGAWANEQFF	NA	TRBV6-1	TRBJ2-1	many
TGCGCCAGCAGCGCTCGGACAGGCGGGACTGAAGCTTTCTTT	CASSARTGGTEAFF	TRBD1	TRBV5-1	TRBJ1-1	NA
TGTGCCAGCAGCCCTCAGGGCACTGAAGCTTTCTTT	CASSPQGTEAFF	NA	TRBV7-6	TRBJ1-1	few
TGTGCCACCAGCAGAGATTCGGAGACCCAGTACTTC	CATSRDSETQYF	NA	TRBV15	TRBJ2-5	many
TGTGCCAGCACCGTATCGGGGGGCCAAGAGACCCAGTACTTC	CASTVSGGQETQYF	TRBD2	TRBV27	TRBJ2-5	many
TGTGCCAGCAGTGGGGGACAGGGACAAGCAGATACGCAGTATTTT	CASSGGQGQADTQYF	TRBD1	TRBV28	TRBJ2-3	NA
TGTGCCAGCAGCCCGCCCACCGCGGGAACCACCTACGAGCAGTACTTC	CASSPPTAGTTYEQYF	NA	TRBV7-9	TRBJ2-7	many
TGCAGTGCTAGAGTTCTCCTTAGCAATCAGCCCCAGCATTTT	CSARVLLSNQPQHF	NA	TRBV20-1	TRBJ1-5	NA
TGTGCCGCCAGGGGTGGGGGGGGTGAGCAGTTCTTC	CAARGGGGEQFF	NA	TRBV6-5	TRBJ2-1	few
TGTGCCAGCAGCCCTCCCGGGACTAGGGAGACAGATACGCAGTATTTT	CASSPPGTRETDTQYF	TRBD2	TRBV7-9	TRBJ2-3	many
TGTGCCAGCAGCTTCGGGACTAGCGGCTTCTACGAGCAGTACTTC	CASSFGTSGFYEQYF	TRBD2	TRBV5-6	TRBJ2-7	many
TGTGCCACCAGCAGCCCTTTGTACGAGCAGTACTTC	CATSSPLYEQYF	NA	TRBV15	TRBJ2-7	many
TGTGCCACCGTCGCCCGGACCCCCAAAGAGACCCAGTACTTC	CATVARTPKETQYF	NA	TRBV24-1	TRBJ2-5	NA
TGTGCCAGCAGTTTAGCGCCTGGGACAGATACGCAGTATTTT	CASSLAPGTDTQYF	NA	TRBV12-3/TRBV12-4	TRBJ2-3	many
TGTGCCACCAGCAGAGGTGGGACTAGATGGGATACGCAGTATTTT	CATSRGGTRWDTQYF	TRBD2	TRBV15	TRBJ2-3	many
TGTGCCAGCACTTCCCTAGCGGGAGTGGGAAATGAGCAGTTCTTC	CASTSLAGVGNEQFF	TRBD2	TRBV7-9	TRBJ2-1	many
TGTGCCAGCAGCATGGGGCTAGACAAGCCCACAGATACGCAGTATTTT	CASSMGLDKPTDTQYF	NA	TRBV21-1	TRBJ2-3	many
TGTGCCAGCTCACCACTTCCGGACTCCCATTTGGAGCAGTACTTC	CASSPLPDSHLEQYF	NA	TRBV18	TRBJ2-7	few
TGCGCCAGCAGCTCATGGAGGGGTACAGATACGCAGTATTTT	CASSSWRGTDTQYF	NA	TRBV5-1	TRBJ2-3	NA
TGTGCCAGCAGTTTATTCTGGCCAAACACCGGGGAGCTGTTTTTT	CASSLFWPNTGELFF	NA	TRBV12-3/TRBV12-4	TRBJ2-2	many
TGCGCCAGCAGCCAAGATCCAGGGGGCGAAGAGACCCAGTACTTC	CASSQDPGGEETQYF	TRBD1	TRBV4-3	TRBJ2-5	NA
TGTGCCACCAGCAGTCCGACCCGGAGGACATACAATGAGCAGTTCTTC	CATSSPTRRTYNEQFF	NA	TRBV15	TRBJ2-1	many
TGTGCCAGCAGTTACCCCGCCACGGGCCCAGCGGGAGTAGAGACCCAGTACTTC	CASSYPATGPAGVETQYF	TRBD2	TRBV6-5	TRBJ2-5	many